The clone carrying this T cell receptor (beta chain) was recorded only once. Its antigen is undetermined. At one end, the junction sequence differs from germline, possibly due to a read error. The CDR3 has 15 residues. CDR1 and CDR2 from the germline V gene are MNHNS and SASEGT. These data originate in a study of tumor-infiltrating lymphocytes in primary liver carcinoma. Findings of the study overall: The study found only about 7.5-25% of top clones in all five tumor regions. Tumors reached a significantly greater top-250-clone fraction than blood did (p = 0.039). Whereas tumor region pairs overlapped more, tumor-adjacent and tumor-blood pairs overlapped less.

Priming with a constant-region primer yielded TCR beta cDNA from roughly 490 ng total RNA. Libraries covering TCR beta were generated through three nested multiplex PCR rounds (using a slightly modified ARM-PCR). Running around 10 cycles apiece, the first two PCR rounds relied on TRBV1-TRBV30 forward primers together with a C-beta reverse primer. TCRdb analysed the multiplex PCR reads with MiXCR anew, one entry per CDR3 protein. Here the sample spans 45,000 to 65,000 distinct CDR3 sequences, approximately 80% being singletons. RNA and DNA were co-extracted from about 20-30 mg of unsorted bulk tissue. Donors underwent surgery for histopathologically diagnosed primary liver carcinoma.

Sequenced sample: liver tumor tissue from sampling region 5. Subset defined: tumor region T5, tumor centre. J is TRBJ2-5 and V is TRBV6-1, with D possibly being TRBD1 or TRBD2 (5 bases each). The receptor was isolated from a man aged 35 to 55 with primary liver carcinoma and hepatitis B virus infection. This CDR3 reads CANSPERGMVQTQYF. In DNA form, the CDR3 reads TGTGCCAATAGCCCCGAGAGGGGTATGGTGCAGACCCAATACTTC.